This entry is about one T cell receptor beta chain. This specimen includes other DNA sequences encoding the same CDR3. The sample comes from a study of blood T cell repertoires in COVID-19. Looking at the study overall: Donors in the United States, Italy and Spain gave samples during acute or convalescent COVID-19. Sample material is recorded as cDNA or gDNA derived from T cells, B-cell-depleted T cells, or PBMCs.

In the original processing: Reference gene primer amplification yielded estimated nucleated cell counts. The table came from immunoSEQ multiplex PCR; TCRdb's copy has only in-frame clones and leaves some out. The DNA gave D and trimming, while V, J and clone size come from that table. The profile covers 100,000 to 150,000 clones, with over 70% appearing a single time and about 4% taken by the ten largest. The CDR3 is made up of 14 amino acids. Trimming shortened V by 4 bases and J by 0 bases, and 10 bases separated the two germline ends. Germline-derived CDR1 and CDR2 are SGHRS and YFSETQ. The clonotype originates from a woman aged 45-65 years with acute or convalescent COVID-19. The chain couples TRBV5-1 to TRBJ1-1; weak D call: TRBD1 (6 bases). Sequencing input: peripheral blood. This chain's CDR3 is CASSLDSMNTEAFF. CDR3 sequence (DNA): TGCGCCAGCAGCCTGGACAGCATGAACACTGAAGCTTTCTTT.